This T cell receptor (beta chain) was profiled in a study of vaccination and CD4 T cells after COVID-19. Study information: Each enrolled participant received a two-dose regimen of either BNT162b2 or mRNA-1273 vaccine.

Oncomine TCR Beta short-read sequencing was applied to DNA from cultured CD4+ T cells. Using the QIAamp micro DNA kit, genomic DNA was extracted from the CD4+ T cells that had been cultured. TCRdb fed the PCR reads into MiXCR, producing one record per CDR3 protein. The sample lists 8,700 or so distinct CDR3 sequences; 25% to 35% were seen once. Turning to this clonotype: Its antigen is not identified.

Documented treatment: roughly 10-day PBMC culture with coronavirus spike peptide pools or control peptides (ViraFEST assay). Gathering of the CD4+ T cells, from the unexposed donor, took place before the COVID-19 pandemic (2011-2018). After expanding antigen-specific T cells with peptide pools, ViraFEST sequenced their TCRs. The germline gives CDR1 LNHDA, CDR2 SQIVND (reference sequence). The CDR3 runs 16 residues. V shed 5 bases, J shed 8 bases, and the junction held 10 bases outside the gene matches. The V and J genes are TRBV19 and TRBJ2-1; 12 bases are a match to TRBD2. The sequenced sample was CD4+ T cells from blood, cultured in vitro. This TCR derives from a human donor in good health. CDR3 loop: CASSSRTSGRFYEQFF. As DNA, the CDR3 is TGTGCCAGTAGTTCCCGAACTAGCGGGAGGTTCTATGAGCAGTTCTTC.